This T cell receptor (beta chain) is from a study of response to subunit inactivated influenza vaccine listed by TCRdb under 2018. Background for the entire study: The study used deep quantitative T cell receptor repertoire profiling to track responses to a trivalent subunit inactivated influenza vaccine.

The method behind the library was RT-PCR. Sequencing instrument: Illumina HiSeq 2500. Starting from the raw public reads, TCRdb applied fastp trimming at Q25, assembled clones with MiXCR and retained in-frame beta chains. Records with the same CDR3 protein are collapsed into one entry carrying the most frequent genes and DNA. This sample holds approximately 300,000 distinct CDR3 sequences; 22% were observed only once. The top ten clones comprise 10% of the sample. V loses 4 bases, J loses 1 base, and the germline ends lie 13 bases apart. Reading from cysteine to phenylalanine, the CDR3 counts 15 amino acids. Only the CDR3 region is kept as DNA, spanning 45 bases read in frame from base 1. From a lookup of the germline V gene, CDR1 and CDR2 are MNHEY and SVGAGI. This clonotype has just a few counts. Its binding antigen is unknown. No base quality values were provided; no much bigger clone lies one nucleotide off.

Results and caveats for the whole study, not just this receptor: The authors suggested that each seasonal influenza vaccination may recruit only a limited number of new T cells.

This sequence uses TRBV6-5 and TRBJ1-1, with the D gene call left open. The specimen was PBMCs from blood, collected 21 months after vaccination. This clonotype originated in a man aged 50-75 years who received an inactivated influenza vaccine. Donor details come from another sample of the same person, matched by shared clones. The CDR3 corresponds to CASSSGWTANTEAFF. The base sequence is TGTGCCAGCAGTTCGGGTTGGACGGCGAACACTGAAGCTTTCTTT.